Sequencing of this TCR beta chain was carried out in a study of control samples from healthy donors and cancer patients. The assay was immunoSEQ multiplex PCR, and TCRdb's table has in-frame clones only and misses some. The table records about 160,000 clones, 90% to 95% of them present only once. The CDR3 has 14 amino acids. Looked up from germline, CDR1 is LNHDA and CDR2 is SQIVND (reference sequence). Trimming cost V 0 bases and J 5 bases, with 8 bases left between them. This sequence was found in a man aged 60 to 75 with colorectal cancer. J is TRBJ2-1 and V is TRBV19, with a weak D call TRBD2 (6 bases). The sample consisted of PBMCs. For the CDR3, the DNA is TGTGCCAGTAGTATAGAACGGGGGAACAATGAGCAGTTCTTC. It is translated as CASSIERGNNEQFF.